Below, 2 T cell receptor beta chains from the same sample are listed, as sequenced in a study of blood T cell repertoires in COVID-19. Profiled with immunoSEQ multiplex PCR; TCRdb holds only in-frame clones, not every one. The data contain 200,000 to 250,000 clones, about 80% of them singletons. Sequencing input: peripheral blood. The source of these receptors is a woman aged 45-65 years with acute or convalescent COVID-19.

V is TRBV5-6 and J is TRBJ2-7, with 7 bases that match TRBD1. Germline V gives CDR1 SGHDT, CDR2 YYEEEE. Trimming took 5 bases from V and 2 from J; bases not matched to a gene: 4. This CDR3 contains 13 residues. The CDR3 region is CASRAQGAYEQYF. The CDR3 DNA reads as TGTGCCAGCAGGGCGCAGGGGGCCTACGAGCAGTACTTC.

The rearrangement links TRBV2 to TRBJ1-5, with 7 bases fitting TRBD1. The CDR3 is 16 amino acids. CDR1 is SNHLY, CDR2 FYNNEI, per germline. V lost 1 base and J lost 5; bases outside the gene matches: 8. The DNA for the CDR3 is TGTGCCAGCAGTGAAGGTGGCAGGGGGGCTGATCAGCCCCAGCATTTT. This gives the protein CASSEGGRGADQPQHF.